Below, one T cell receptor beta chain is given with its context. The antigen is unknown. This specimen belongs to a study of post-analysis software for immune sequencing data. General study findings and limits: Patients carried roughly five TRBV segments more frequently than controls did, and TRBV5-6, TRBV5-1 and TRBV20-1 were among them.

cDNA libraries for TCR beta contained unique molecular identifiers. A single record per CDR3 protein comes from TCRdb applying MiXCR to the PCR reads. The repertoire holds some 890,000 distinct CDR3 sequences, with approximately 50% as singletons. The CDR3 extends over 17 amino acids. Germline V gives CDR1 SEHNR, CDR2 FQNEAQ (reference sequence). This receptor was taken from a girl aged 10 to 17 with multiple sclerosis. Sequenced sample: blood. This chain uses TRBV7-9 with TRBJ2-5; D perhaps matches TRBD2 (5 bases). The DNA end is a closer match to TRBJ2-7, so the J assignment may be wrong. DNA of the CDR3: TGTGCCAGCAGCTACTTTGGGAGCGGTATCGCCGGGTACGAGCAGTACTTC. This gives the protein CASSYFGSGIAGYEQYF.